The TCR beta chain under discussion was sequenced for a study of T cells in localized non-small cell lung cancer (dated by TCRdb to the early 2020s). In the study overall: The study examined T cell repertoires in roughly 240 patients with early-stage NSCLC and compared tumors with uninvolved tumor-adjacent lungs. All 250 or so NSCLC patients in the cohort were treatment-naive and had localized lung tumors that were resected. Of the NSCLC patients, approximately 130 were male and roughly 110 were female, and the mean age was about 69 years. What the authors observed across the whole study: Since the design was exploratory, TCR variables were selected using unadjusted p-values with no false-discovery rate correction. Because multi-region tumor sequencing was not done, intratumor heterogeneity could not be ruled out. The highest T cell clonality was observed in uninvolved tumor-adjacent lung, where clonality exceeded that of tumor, suggesting that antigenic responses were more focused in uninvolved tumor-adjacent lung. Higher blood T cell density associated with longer overall survival, while higher adjacent-lung clonality associated with shorter survival. A median of around 60 of the top 100 tumor clones turned up in the paired uninvolved adjacent lung, and about 28 of those clones also ranked among the top 100 of that same adjacent lung.

By sample share, this clone is large (0.1 to 1%). Its antigen remains undetermined. Qualities for individual bases were not recorded, and no much larger clone is one base off. TCR beta CDR3 regions were sequenced from DNA using the immunoSEQ Assay. Processing in the source paper ran as follows. T cell density was computed as TCR beta template counts normalized to usable DNA estimated by amplifying housekeeping genes. Richness was estimated using the preseqR package, with extrapolation to 400,000 templates for PBMC samples and to 120,000 templates for tissue samples. Clonality was taken to be one minus Pielou's evenness. To identify tissue-enriched TCRs, differential abundance testing was run on productive amino-acid clonotypes with a minimum total count of 5 and an alpha of 0.1. The Jaccard Index and the Morisita Overlap Index were used to measure how much the repertoires overlapped between compartments. GLIPH clustered TCR beta CDR3s with public tetramer-defined viral CDR3s; viral motifs required at least three viral sequences plus V-gene enrichment. Held by TCRdb, this immuneACCESS table contains in-frame sequences only and omits some clones. Under half of the omission traces to an unresolved V gene where checked; the cause of the rest is unknown. That table is the source of V, J and clone size, and D and trimming were worked out from the DNA. The sample data list fewer than 2,000 clones, and about 22% of these were observed just once. The top ten clones comprise roughly 17% of the sample.

Uninvolved adjacent lung was sampled at least 2 cm away from the tumor margin, and two independent pathologists confirmed that the tissue had no atypia. At diagnosis, tumor, uninvolved tumor-adjacent lung and peripheral blood were collected and then preserved as a mix of FFPE and fresh-frozen material. The CDR3, from cysteine to phenylalanine, totals 15 residues. The CDR3 DNA has 45 bases and is translated from base 1. Via the germline V gene, CDR1 is SGHRS and CDR2 YFSETQ. For this chain, trimming is 3 bases at the V end and 1 base at the J end, and the number of junction bases without a gene match is 6.

This sequence was found in a male donor aged 60 or over with stage II lung adenocarcinoma. This sample comprised normal lung tissue next to the tumor, obtained before any cancer treatment. The chain links TRBV5-1 with TRBJ1-1; TRBD1 aligns with 7 central bases. The nucleotide sequence is TGCGCCAGCAGCTACGGACAGGTCACGAACACTGAAGCTTTCTTT. It specifies CASSYGQVTNTEAFF.